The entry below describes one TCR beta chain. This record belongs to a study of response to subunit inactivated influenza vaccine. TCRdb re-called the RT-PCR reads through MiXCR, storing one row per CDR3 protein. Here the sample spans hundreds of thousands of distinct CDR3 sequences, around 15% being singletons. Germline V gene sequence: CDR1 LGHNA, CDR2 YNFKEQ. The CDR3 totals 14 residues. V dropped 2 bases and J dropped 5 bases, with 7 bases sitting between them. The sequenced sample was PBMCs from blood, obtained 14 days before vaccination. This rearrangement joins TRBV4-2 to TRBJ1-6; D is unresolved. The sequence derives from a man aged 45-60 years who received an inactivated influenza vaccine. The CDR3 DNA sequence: TGTGCCAGCAGCCAAAACAGTAATAATTCACCCCTCCACTTT. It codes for CASSQNSNNSPLHF.